The 3 T cell receptor beta chains in this list originate from one sample, sequenced in a study of Ad26.COV2.S vaccination and SARS-CoV-2 variants. The data were produced by immunoSEQ multiplex PCR, yet TCRdb's version contains in-frame clones alone and is incomplete. The table includes over 400,000 clones, around 90% detected once. Stated treatment: some 19 received Ad26.COV2.S at low or high dose, single or two shots; about 5 received placebo; per-sample allocation not given. Repertoires come from day 63 after the first vaccine or placebo injection. This specimen consisted of peripheral blood, obtained in a trial of Ad26.COV2.S vaccine versus placebo. These receptor sequences come from a person between 18 and 60 years old who received the Ad26.COV2.S COVID-19 vaccine or a placebo.

This clone was recorded a few times. The rearrangement links TRBV7-9 to TRBJ2-2; unclear D gene. Germline-derived CDR1 and CDR2 are SEHNR and FQNEAQ (reference sequence). The CDR3 length is 15 residues. V was clipped by 5 bases and J by 2 bases, with 12 bases between them. CDR3 nucleotide sequence: TGTGCCAGCAGCCAAGGGCTCTTCAACACCGGGGAGCTGTTTTTT. Translating gives CASSQGLFNTGELFF.

This clone was recorded once. J is TRBJ1-4 and V is TRBV19; D is uncertain. From germline, CDR1 is LNHDA and CDR2 SQIVND (reference sequence). This CDR3 comprises 14 residues. Trimming stripped 2 bases from V and 8 bases from J, with 12 bases between. The CDR3: CASSISFTDEKLFF. The CDR3 nucleotides are TGTGCCAGTAGTATATCATTCACCGACGAAAAACTGTTTTTT.

This chain connects TRBV7-9 to TRBJ2-1; 7 bases align to TRBD2. Trimming took 0 bases from V and 5 from J; bases not matched to a gene: 7. Germline values: CDR1 SEHNR, CDR2 FQNEAQ (reference sequence). The CDR3 totals 16 residues. CDR3 loop: CASSLAGGPLDNEQFF. The CDR3 coding sequence is TGTGCCAGCAGCTTAGCGGGAGGGCCCTTAGACAATGAGCAGTTCTTC.